Listed here are 12 T cell receptor beta chains from one sample, sequenced in a study of Ad26.COV2.S vaccination and SARS-CoV-2 variants. Described treatment: some 19 received Ad26.COV2.S at low or high dose, single or two shots; several received placebo; per-sample allocation not given. The samples date from day 63 after the first vaccine or placebo injection. Libraries were prepared by immunoSEQ multiplex PCR; TCRdb keeps only in-frame clonotypes and omits some of them. The sample contains fewer than 800,000 clones, roughly 90% of which appear only once. Sample: peripheral blood, taken in a trial of Ad26.COV2.S vaccine versus placebo. All receptors come from a person between 18 and 65 years old who received the Ad26.COV2.S COVID-19 vaccine or a placebo.

The chain has TRBV6-5 and TRBJ2-2; D not certain. Germline values: CDR1 MNHEY, CDR2 SVGAGI. Trimming took off 10 bases at V and 0 bases at J, with 12 bases between the two ends. The CDR3 loop spans 14 amino acids. CDR3 in DNA: TGTGCCAACTCCCCCTCGGCGAACACCGGGGAGCTGTTTTTT. Its protein is CANSPSANTGELFF.

The table lists this clone with a count of one. The rearrangement links TRBV18 to TRBJ2-5, with D unclear. Trimming removed 4 bases from V and 0 bases from J, with 12 bases in between. The CDR3 extends over 15 amino acids. Germline CDR1 is KGHSH and CDR2 is LQKENI. The CDR3 spells CASSRYTTYQETQYF. The CDR3 DNA is TGTGCCAGCTCACGATACACTACTTACCAAGAGACCCAGTACTTC.

This clone has a count of ten or more. The J gene is TRBJ1-5, the V gene TRBV30; no reliable D call. This CDR3 comprises 14 residues. Germline-derived CDR1 and CDR2 are GTSNPN and SVGIG (reference sequence). The V end lost 0 bases, the J end lost 5 bases, and 11 bases lay between the germline ends. CDR3 nucleotide sequence: TGTGCCTGGAGTGTACTTGGACGGGATCAGCCCCAGCATTTT. Its translation is CAWSVLGRDQPQHF.

CDR3 DNA sequence: TGTGCCAGCAGTTACCCACAGAAGATGAACACTGAAGCTTTCTTT. Translated: CASSYPQKMNTEAFF. The chain carries TRBV6-5 and TRBJ1-1; D remains unclear. CDR1 is MNHEY and CDR2 is SVGAGI in the germline V gene. V dropped 2 bases and J dropped 0 bases, with 10 bases sitting between them. CDR3 length equals 15 residues.

The chain recombines TRBV4-1 with TRBJ1-5, with 7 positions matching TRBD1. After removal of 4 bases from V and 7 bases from J, the junction contained 10 bases not matched to a gene. CDR1 MGHRA and CDR2 YSYEKL come from the germline V gene. The CDR3 totals 15 residues. CDR3 amino acids: CASSPDRVSRQPQHF. DNA of the CDR3: TGCGCCAGCAGCCCAGACAGGGTTTCGAGGCAGCCCCAGCATTTT.

The V and J genes are TRBV11-2 and TRBJ2-1; 7 bases agree with TRBD1. Germline-derived CDR1 and CDR2 are SGHAT and FQNNGV. The CDR3 covers 15 residues. Trimming removed 0 bases from V and 2 bases from J; junction bases left unmatched: 1. Here the CDR3 reads CASSLEGQPYNEQFF. The CDR3 nucleotides read TGTGCCAGCAGCTTAGAGGGACAGCCCTACAATGAGCAGTTCTTC.

This clone was observed a single time. The chain couples TRBV2 to TRBJ2-1, with D hard to call. CDR3 length: 13 residues. The germline V and J ends were trimmed by 3 bases and 8 bases, with 11 bases remaining between them. Germline-derived CDR1 and CDR2 are SNHLY and FYNNEI. CDR3 DNA sequence: TGTGCCAGCAGTGAGGGCCAGTGGGATGAGCAGTTCTTC. It is translated as CASSEGQWDEQFF.

J is TRBJ2-1 and V is TRBV4-3; possible D gene TRBD1, 6 bases. Trimming shortened V by 0 bases and J by 7 bases, and 10 bases separated the two germline ends. The CDR3 contains 14 residues. The germline V gene encodes CDR1 LGHNA and CDR2 YSLEER. CDR3 DNA sequence: TGCGCCAGCAGCCAAGATGGCAGGGGAAATGAGCAGTTCTTC. Translating it yields CASSQDGRGNEQFF.

The chain employs TRBV12-3 or TRBV12-4 and TRBJ1-2, with TRBD1 matching over 10 bases. V was pared by 5 bases and J by 6 bases, with 3 bases of the junction left unmatched. The CDR3 loop spans 13 amino acids. CDR3 sequence reads: CASSTGQGNGYTF. The CDR3 DNA is TGTGCCAGCAGTACGGGACAGGGGAATGGCTACACCTTC.

This chain joins TRBV10-3 and TRBJ2-1; no clear D gene. V gave up 8 bases and J gave up 7 bases, with 18 bases separating them. Germline CDR1 is ENHRY and CDR2 is SYGVKD. This CDR3 region has 14 residues. The CDR3 nucleotides are TGTGCCATCGGAAGGGTCAGTGGTCGGAATGAGCAGTTCTTC. This gives the protein CAIGRVSGRNEQFF.

The J gene is TRBJ1-5, the V gene TRBV5-6; 9 bases agree with TRBD1. The CDR3 has 13 amino acids. Germline CDR1 reads SGHDT; CDR2 reads YYEEEE. After removal of 8 bases from V and 7 bases from J, the junction contained 7 bases not matched to a gene. The CDR3 coding sequence is TGTGCCAGTGGATTGACAGGGGGGCAGCCCCAGCATTTT. Translating gives CASGLTGGQPQHF.

This clone was seen a handful of times. The V call is TRBV3-1 (or the pseudogene TRBV3-2), the J call TRBJ1-5; D is unresolved. Germline V gene data show CDR1 as LGHDT and CDR2 as YNNKEL (reference sequence). The CDR3 sequence is 13 residues long. Trimming left V 3 bases short and J 4 bases short, with 7 bases between. CDR3 region: CASSQLLNQPQHF. The CDR3 DNA reads TGTGCCAGCAGCCAGTTACTGAATCAGCCCCAGCATTTT.